This TCR beta chain comes out of a study of T-cell memory formation after mild COVID-19. At the level of the study: Clusters of TCRs were largely donor specific.

Germline V gene data show CDR1 as MNHEY and CDR2 as SVGEGT. The CDR3 covers 14 residues. V dropped 6 bases and J dropped 6 bases, with 15 bases sitting between them. Barcoded TCR alpha and TCR beta cDNA libraries with UMIs came from 5'RACE using constant-segment primers. TCRdb re-analysed the 5' RACE reads in MiXCR, keeping a single row per CDR3 protein. The sample lists 300,000 to 400,000 distinct CDR3 sequences, around 14% occurring once. The chain joins TRBV6-2 or TRBV6-3 to TRBJ2-1, with D perhaps matching TRBD2 (7 bases). This receptor was taken from a man aged 18 to 30 who had mild COVID-19 (a few samples of this study predate the infection). Cell type and time point are not known. Sequenced material: PBMCs or a T cell subset sorted from them (not recorded which). The chain's CDR3 is CASRPRGAANEQFF. DNA for the CDR3: TGTGCCAGCAGACCACGGGGGGCGGCCAATGAGCAGTTCTTC.